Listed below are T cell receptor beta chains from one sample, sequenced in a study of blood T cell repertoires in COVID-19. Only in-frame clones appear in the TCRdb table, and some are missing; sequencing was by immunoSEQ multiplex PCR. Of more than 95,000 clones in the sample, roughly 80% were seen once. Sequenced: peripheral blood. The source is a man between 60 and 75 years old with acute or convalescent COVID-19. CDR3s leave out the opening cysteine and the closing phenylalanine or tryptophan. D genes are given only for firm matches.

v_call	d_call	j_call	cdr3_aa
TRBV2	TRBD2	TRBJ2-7	ASRAELAGQKQY
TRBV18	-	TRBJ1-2	ASSTDRNYGYT
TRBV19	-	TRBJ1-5	ASSMFEQGSNQPQH
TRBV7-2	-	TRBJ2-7	ASSGTGRPYSYEQY
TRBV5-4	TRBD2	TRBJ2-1	ASRAGVAGGYNEQF
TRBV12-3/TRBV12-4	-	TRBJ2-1	ASTYEF
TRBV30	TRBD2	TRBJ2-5	ANGLAGAETQY
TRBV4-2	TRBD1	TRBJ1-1	ASSRTGTGAF
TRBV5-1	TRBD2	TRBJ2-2	ASSLMGLAGGTGELF
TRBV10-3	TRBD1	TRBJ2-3	AIATGAVTDTQY
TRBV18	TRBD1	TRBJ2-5	ASSRDRPSYQETQY
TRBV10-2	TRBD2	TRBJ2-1	ASRGTGTSLNEQF
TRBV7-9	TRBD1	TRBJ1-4	ASSTTGVEKLF
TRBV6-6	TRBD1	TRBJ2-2	ASLRTGTANTGELF
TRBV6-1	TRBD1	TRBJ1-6	ASSWTGPSNSPLH
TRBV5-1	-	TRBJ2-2	ASSDTQGRADTGELF
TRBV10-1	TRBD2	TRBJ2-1	ASRLSGRAYNEQF
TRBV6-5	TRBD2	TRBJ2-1	ASSYLGGGYNEQF
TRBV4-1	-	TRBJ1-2	ASSQDAQGRYGYT
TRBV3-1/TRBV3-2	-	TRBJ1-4	ASSQGEAVSEKLF
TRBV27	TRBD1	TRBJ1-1	ASSLRKVTGGAAF
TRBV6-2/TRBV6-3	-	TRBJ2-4	ASSPKRDRFGWGKNIQY
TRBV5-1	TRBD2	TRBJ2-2	ASSLGLAGGAGELF
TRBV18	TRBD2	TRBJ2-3	ASSPPGPSGDTQY
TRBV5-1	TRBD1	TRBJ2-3	ASRYGQGWSTDTQY
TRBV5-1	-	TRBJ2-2	ASGSGYTGELF
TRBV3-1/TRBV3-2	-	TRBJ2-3	ASSDTGRDTDTQY
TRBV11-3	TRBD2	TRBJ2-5	ASSANLAGRETQY
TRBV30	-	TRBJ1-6	AWRREGPDSPLH
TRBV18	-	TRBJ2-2	ASSPRAANTGELF
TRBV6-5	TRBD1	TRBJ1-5	ASAPPDRVDQPQH
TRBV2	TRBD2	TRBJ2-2	ASSGTSGTGELF
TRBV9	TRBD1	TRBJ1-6	ATHRQGSSYNSPLH
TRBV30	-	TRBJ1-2	AWTSDRANYGYT
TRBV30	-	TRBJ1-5	AWSAPGTQNQPQH
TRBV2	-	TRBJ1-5	ASSEQGMGNQPQH
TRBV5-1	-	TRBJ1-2	ASSLDPALYNYGYT
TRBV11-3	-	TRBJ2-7	ASSFGRGLYEQY
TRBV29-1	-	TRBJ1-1	SVEGRVNTEAF
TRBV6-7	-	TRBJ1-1	ASSQGWTEAF
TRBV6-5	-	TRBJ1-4	ASSYWRGNEKLF
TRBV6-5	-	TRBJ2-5	ASSYSGTGKTQY
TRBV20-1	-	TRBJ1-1	SASGELTEAF
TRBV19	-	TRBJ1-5	ASSTQGGGRQPQH
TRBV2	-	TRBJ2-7	ASTLGQGNYEQY
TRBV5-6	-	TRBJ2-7	ASSLFGGPTYEQY
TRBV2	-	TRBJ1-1	ASSGISGNTEAF
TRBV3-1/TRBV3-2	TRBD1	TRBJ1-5	ASETGVSNQPQH
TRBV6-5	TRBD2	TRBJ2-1	ASASGSFTNEQF
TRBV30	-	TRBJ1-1	AWSKGGVRTEAF
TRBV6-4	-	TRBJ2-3	ASSEIAGGFTDTQY
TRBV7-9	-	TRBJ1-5	ASGNSNQPQH
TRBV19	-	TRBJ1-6	ASSISGGLNSPLH
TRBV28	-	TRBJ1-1	ASSSITNTEAF
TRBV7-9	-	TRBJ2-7	ASSLGGAFYEQY
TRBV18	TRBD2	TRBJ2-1	ASSPGTSGSHEQF
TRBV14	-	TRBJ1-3	ASSQLSSGNTIY
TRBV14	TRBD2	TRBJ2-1	ASSHRGTSGFNEQF